These 8 T cell receptor beta chains were sequenced from one sample in a study of PD-1 blockade in mismatch repair-deficient tumors (dated by TCRdb to 2016 to 2017). Libraries were prepared through the immunoSEQ multiplex PCR assay. TCRdb carries this immuneACCESS record with in-frame sequences only. Its versions omit some clonotypes, under half of them owing to an unresolved V gene in the studies checked, with the rest unexplained. This sample has 65,000 to 80,000 clones in its table, and approximately 78% of those were observed once. In total, the top ten clones hold about 5% of the sample. The sample here was peripheral blood, taken 2 weeks after starting pembrolizumab. The source is an adult with mismatch repair-deficient cancer.

V gene TRBV19 combines with J gene TRBJ2-3, with 8 nucleotides matching TRBD2. CDR1 and CDR2 from the germline V gene are LNHDA and SQIVND (reference sequence). This CDR3 is built from 15 residues. The V gene end was trimmed by 5 bases and the J gene end by 3 bases; junction bases not matched to a gene: 7. CDR3 amino acids: CASSQSGRWTDTQYF. DNA of the CDR3: TGTGCCAGTAGTCAAAGCGGGAGATGGACAGATACGCAGTATTTT.

The chain is built from TRBV7-9 and TRBJ2-1; a possible D gene is TRBD1 (5 bases). The CDR3 has 15 residues. CDR1 is SEHNR, CDR2 FQNEAQ, per germline (reference sequence). Trimming pared 5 bases from V and 0 bases from J, leaving 11 bases between. DNA for the CDR3: TGTGCCAGCAGCCGCGACAGCAACTCCTACAATGAGCAGTTCTTC. This translates into CASSRDSNSYNEQFF.

The J gene is TRBJ2-1, the V gene TRBV7-2; D tentatively fits TRBD1 or TRBD2 (5 bases each). Germline CDR1 reads SGHTA; CDR2 reads FQGNSA. The CDR3 runs 16 residues. Trimming removed 2 bases from V and 6 bases from J, with 17 bases in between. The CDR3 sequence is CASSLTGTTMGNEQFF. In nucleotides, the CDR3 is TGTGCCAGCAGCTTAACCGGGACGACAATGGGCAATGAGCAGTTCTTC.

The chain employs TRBV7-2 and TRBJ1-1, with 10 bases matching TRBD1. Germline assignment: CDR1 SGHTA and CDR2 FQGNSA. This CDR3 spans 12 amino acids. Unmatched junction bases numbered 2, after V lost 4 bases and J lost 9 bases. CDR3 sequence: CASSWDRGKAFF. The CDR3 coding sequence is TGTGCCAGCAGCTGGGACAGGGGAAAAGCTTTCTTT.

The J gene is TRBJ2-2, the V gene TRBV30, with D tentatively TRBD1 (6 bases). The germline gives CDR1 GTSNPN, CDR2 SVGIG (reference sequence). This CDR3 has 13 residues. Deletions cut 3 bases from V and 7 bases from J, with 12 bases between. CDR3 DNA sequence: TGTGCCTGGAGACCCACAGGGATCGGGGAGCTGTTTTTT. Its protein is CAWRPTGIGELFF. The variable domain in full, with the rest retrieved from reference TRBV30 and TRBJ2-2, is SQTIHQWPATLVQPVGSPLSLECTVEGTSNPNLYWYRQAAGRGLQLLFYSVGIGQISSEVPQNLSASRPQDRQFILSSKKLLLSDSGFYLCAWRPTGIGELFFGEGSRLTVL.

Written as DNA, the CDR3 is TGTGCCAGCTGGCGGGGGGGTCTGAACACCGGGGAGCTGTTTTTT. This sequence encodes CASWRGGLNTGELFF. The rearrangement joins TRBV27 to TRBJ2-2; 9 bases fit TRBD2. J gave up 1 base and V 8 bases, and 5 bases lay outside the gene matches. There are 15 residues in the CDR3. CDR1 and CDR2 from the germline V gene are MNHEY and SMNVEV (reference sequence).

The CDR3 is CASTVSRAYEQYF. The CDR3 coding sequence is TGTGCCAGCACCGTTTCAAGAGCCTACGAGCAGTACTTC. The chain employs TRBV6-5 and TRBJ2-7; D is ambiguous. Germline loops: CDR1 MNHEY, CDR2 SVGAGI. This CDR3 is 13 amino acids long. V was trimmed by 7 bases and J by 2 bases, leaving 12 bases between them.

This sequence joins TRBV11-3 and TRBJ2-1; no clear D. The CDR3 runs to 14 residues. The ends were cut back, 1 base at V and 10 bases at J, with 14 bases in the middle. CDR1 and CDR2 (germline): SGHNT, YENEEA. The CDR3 loop reads CASSLGGINGEQFF. In nucleotides, the CDR3 is TGTGCCAGCAGCTTAGGTGGGATAAATGGCGAGCAGTTCTTC.